This T cell receptor beta chain derives from a study of T cells in Graves' hyperthyroidism and ophthalmopathy. Study outcomes and limitations: The model foresaw ophthalmopathy a median roughly 6.5 months prior to onset.

At least 3 on the Clinical Activity Score was recorded for ophthalmopathy patients, who also had NOSPECS grade at least 4 and duration under 3 months. Exclusion followed for patients with uncontrolled infection, other autoimmune disease, pregnancy or lactation. Fresh peripheral blood, 8 to 10 ml of it, supplied the PBMCs. Concerning this clonotype: No antigen is known for it.

What was amplified from RNA transcripts were TCR beta CDR3 regions. Carried out on the TCR CDR3, a first-round RT-PCR used the HTBI primer set. One entry per CDR3 protein, called by TCRdb with MiXCR from the multiplex PCR reads. The sample has about 480,000 distinct CDR3 sequences; approximately 23% are singletons. Germline-derived CDR1 and CDR2 are DFQATT and SNEGSKA (reference sequence). With V trimmed by 6 bases and J by 2 bases, 7 bases remained unmatched. CDR3 length: 13 residues. The TCR was taken from a woman aged 70-85 years with Graves' ophthalmopathy. The gene calls are TRBV20-1 and TRBJ2-7; 7 nucleotides line up with TRBD1. Sequencing input: blood. CDR3 DNA sequence: TGCAGTGCCACCGGGACAGAAGCCTACGAGCAGTACTTC. This codes for CSATGTEAYEQYF.